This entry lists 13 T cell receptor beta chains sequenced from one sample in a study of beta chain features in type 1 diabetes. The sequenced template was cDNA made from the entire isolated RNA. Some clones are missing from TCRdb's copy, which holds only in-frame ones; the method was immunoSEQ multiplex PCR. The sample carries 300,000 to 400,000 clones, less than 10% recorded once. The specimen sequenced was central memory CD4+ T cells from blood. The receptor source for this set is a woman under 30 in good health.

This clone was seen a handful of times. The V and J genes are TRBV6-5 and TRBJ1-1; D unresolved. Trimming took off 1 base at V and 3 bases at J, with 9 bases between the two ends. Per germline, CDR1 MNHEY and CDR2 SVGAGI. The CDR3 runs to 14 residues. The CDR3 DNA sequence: TGTGCCAGCAGTTACTTTCCGAGGGACACTGAAGCTTTCTTT. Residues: CASSYFPRDTEAFF.

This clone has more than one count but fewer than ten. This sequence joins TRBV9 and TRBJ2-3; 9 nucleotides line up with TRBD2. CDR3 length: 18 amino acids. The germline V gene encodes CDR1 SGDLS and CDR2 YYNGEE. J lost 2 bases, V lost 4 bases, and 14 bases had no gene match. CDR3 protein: CASSPRGLSSGNTDTQYF. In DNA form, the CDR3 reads TGTGCCAGCAGCCCGAGAGGGCTGTCTAGCGGGAACACAGATACGCAGTATTTT.

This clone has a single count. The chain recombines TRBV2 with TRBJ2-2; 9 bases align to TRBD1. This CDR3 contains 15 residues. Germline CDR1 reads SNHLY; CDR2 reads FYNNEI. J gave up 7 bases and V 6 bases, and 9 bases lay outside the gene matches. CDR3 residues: CASSGQGSIGGELFF. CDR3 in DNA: TGTGCCAGCAGCGGACAGGGGTCCATAGGCGGGGAGCTGTTTTTT.

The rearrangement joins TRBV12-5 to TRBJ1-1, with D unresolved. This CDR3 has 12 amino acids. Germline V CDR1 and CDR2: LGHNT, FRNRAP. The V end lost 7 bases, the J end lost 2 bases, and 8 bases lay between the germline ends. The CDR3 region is CASAYENTEAFF. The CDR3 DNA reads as TGTGCTAGTGCGTACGAAAACACTGAAGCTTTCTTT.

CDR3 nucleotides: TGCGCCAGCAGCTTAGCAAATAGGGGGAACGAGCAGTACTTC. Amino acid sequence: CASSLANRGNEQYF. The chain is built from TRBV5-1 and TRBJ2-7; tentative D call: TRBD1 (6 bases). The CDR3 is 14 amino acids. V was trimmed by 2 bases and J by 5 bases, leaving 14 bases between them. Germline V gives CDR1 SGHRS, CDR2 YFSETQ.

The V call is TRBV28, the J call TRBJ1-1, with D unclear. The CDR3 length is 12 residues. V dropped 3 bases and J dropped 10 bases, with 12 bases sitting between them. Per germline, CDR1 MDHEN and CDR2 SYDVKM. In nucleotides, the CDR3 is TGTGCCAGCAGTTTTAACCGAATCAGAGCTTTCTTT. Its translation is CASSFNRIRAFF.

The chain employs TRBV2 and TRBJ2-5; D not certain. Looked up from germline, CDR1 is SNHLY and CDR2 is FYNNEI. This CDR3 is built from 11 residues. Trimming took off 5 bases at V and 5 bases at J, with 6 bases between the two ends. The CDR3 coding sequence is TGTGCCAGCAGTCCCTGGGAGACCCAGTACTTC. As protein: CASSPWETQYF.

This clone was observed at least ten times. CDR3 in amino acids: CASRTTGASNQPQHF. The CDR3 DNA reads TGTGCCAGCAGAACGACAGGGGCTAGCAATCAGCCCCAGCATTTT. V is TRBV28 and J is TRBJ1-5, with 8 bases fitting TRBD1. V gave up 6 bases and J gave up 0 bases; unmatched junction bases: 4. This CDR3 region has 15 residues. Germline CDR1 reads MDHEN; CDR2 reads SYDVKM.

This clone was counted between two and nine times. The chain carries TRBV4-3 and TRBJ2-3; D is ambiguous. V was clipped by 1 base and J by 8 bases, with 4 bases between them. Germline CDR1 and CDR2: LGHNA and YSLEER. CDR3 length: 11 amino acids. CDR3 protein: CASSQGVTQYF. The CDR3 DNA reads TGCGCCAGCAGCCAAGGTGTTACGCAGTATTTT.

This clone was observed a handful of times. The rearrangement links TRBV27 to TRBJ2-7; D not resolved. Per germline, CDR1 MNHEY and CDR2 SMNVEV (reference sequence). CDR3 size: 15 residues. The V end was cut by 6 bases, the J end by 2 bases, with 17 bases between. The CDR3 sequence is CASSSSHGVPYEQYF. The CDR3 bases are TGTGCCAGCAGCAGCAGTCATGGCGTCCCCTACGAGCAGTACTTC.

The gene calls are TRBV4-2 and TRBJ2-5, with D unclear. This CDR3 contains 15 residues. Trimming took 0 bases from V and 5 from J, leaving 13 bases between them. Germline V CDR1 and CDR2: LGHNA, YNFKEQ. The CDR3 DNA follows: TGTGCCAGCAGCCAAGAAGACGGAAGAAGGGAGACCCAGTACTTC. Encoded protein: CASSQEDGRRETQYF.

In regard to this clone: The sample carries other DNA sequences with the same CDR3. This CDR3 reads CASSSGSQPQHF. The CDR3 nucleotides read TGTGCCAGCAGCTCAGGGAGTCAGCCCCAGCATTTT. The J gene is TRBJ1-5, the V gene TRBV6-6, with a tentative D call TRBD1 (5 bases). Trimming left V 6 bases short and J 6 bases short, with 9 bases between. The CDR3 sequence is 12 residues long. Germline loops: CDR1 MNHNY, CDR2 SVGAGI (reference sequence).

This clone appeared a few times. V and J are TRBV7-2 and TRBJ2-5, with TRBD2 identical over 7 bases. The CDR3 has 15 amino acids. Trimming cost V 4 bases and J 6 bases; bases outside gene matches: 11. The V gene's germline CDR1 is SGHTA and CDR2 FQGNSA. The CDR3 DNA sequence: TGTGCCAGCAGCTCTAGAAAGACTAGCTTGCAGACCCAGTACTTC. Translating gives CASSSRKTSLQTQYF.